These T cell receptor beta chains were read from a single sample in a study of cytotoxic CD8 clonotypes in ibrutinib-treated CLL. This table comes from immunoSEQ multiplex PCR, and its TCRdb copy is limited to in-frame clones, with some not included. The sample has about 300,000 clones; around 76% are singletons. The specimen comprised PBMCs, sampled at disease progression, from a patient treated with ibrutinib. The origin of the receptors is a human donor with chronic lymphocytic leukemia. Each CDR3 is given with its conserved first and last residue. The D gene is left open where the match is weak. The size field is filled for only some rows; it gives once, few, many or a size class.

CDR3 length: 18; D gene: TRBD2; V gene: TRBV28; J gene: TRBJ2-1; clone size: NA; CDR3 protein: CASSSPWRSGISAGEQFF; CDR3 DNA: TGTGCCAGCAGTTCCCCCTGGCGTAGCGGGATTAGTGCAGGGGAGCAGTTCTTC
CDR3 length: 14; D gene: NA; V gene: TRBV7-3; J gene: TRBJ2-3; clone size: NA; CDR3 protein: CASSRSPATDTQYF; CDR3 DNA: TGTGCCAGCAGTCGATCCCCCGCCACAGATACGCAGTATTTT
CDR3 length: 17; D gene: NA; V gene: TRBV5-1; J gene: TRBJ2-1; clone size: NA; CDR3 protein: CASSRVPGLRTYNEQFF; CDR3 DNA: TGCGCCAGCAGCCGCGTTCCCGGACTACGTACCTACAATGAGCAGTTCTTC
CDR3 length: 11; D gene: NA; V gene: TRBV28; J gene: TRBJ2-7; clone size: few; CDR3 protein: CASSPFSEQYF; CDR3 DNA: TGTGCCAGCAGTCCATTTAGCGAGCAGTACTTC
CDR3 length: 15; D gene: TRBD1; V gene: TRBV18; J gene: TRBJ1-2; clone size: NA; CDR3 protein: CASSPEGALRYGYTF; CDR3 DNA: TGTGCCAGCTCACCTGAGGGGGCCCTTCGCTATGGCTACACCTTC
CDR3 length: 18; D gene: TRBD2; V gene: TRBV5-1; J gene: TRBJ2-2; clone size: few; CDR3 protein: CASSPTASGLAATGELFF; CDR3 DNA: TGCGCCAGCAGCCCCACCGCGTCCGGACTAGCGGCTACCGGGGAGCTGTTTTTT
CDR3 length: 15; D gene: NA; V gene: TRBV5-6; J gene: TRBJ1-4; clone size: NA; CDR3 protein: CASSLVAATNEKLFF; CDR3 DNA: TGTGCCAGCAGCTTGGTGGCAGCCACGAATGAAAAACTGTTTTTT
CDR3 length: 15; D gene: TRBD1; V gene: TRBV5-1; J gene: TRBJ2-2; clone size: NA; CDR3 protein: CASSHGTANTGELFF; CDR3 DNA: TGCGCCAGCAGCCACGGGACAGCGAACACCGGGGAGCTGTTTTTT
CDR3 length: 15; D gene: TRBD1; V gene: TRBV7-2; J gene: TRBJ1-5; clone size: NA; CDR3 protein: CASSLQGQPNQPQHF; CDR3 DNA: TGTGCCAGCAGCTTACAGGGACAGCCAAATCAGCCCCAGCATTTT
CDR3 length: 13; D gene: NA; V gene: TRBV4-2; J gene: TRBJ1-1; clone size: few; CDR3 protein: CASSQAGYTEAFF; CDR3 DNA: TGTGCCAGCAGCCAAGCAGGGTACACTGAAGCTTTCTTT
CDR3 length: 15; D gene: TRBD1; V gene: TRBV7-2; J gene: TRBJ2-7; clone size: few; CDR3 protein: CASSLAGTGDYEQYF; CDR3 DNA: TGTGCCAGCAGCTTAGCCGGGACAGGGGACTACGAGCAGTACTTC
CDR3 length: 15; D gene: TRBD2; V gene: TRBV6-5; J gene: TRBJ2-5; clone size: NA; CDR3 protein: CASSPLGGAQETQYF; CDR3 DNA: TGTGCCAGCAGCCCCCTCGGGGGGGCCCAAGAGACCCAGTACTTC
CDR3 length: 14; D gene: NA; V gene: TRBV7-2; J gene: TRBJ2-7; clone size: NA; CDR3 protein: CASSRSGISYEQYF; CDR3 DNA: TGTGCCAGCAGCCGCTCTGGGATTTCCTACGAGCAGTACTTC
CDR3 length: 13; D gene: NA; V gene: TRBV7-8; J gene: TRBJ1-5; clone size: once; CDR3 protein: CASSQNGDQPQHF; CDR3 DNA: TGTGCCAGCAGCCAAAATGGGGATCAGCCCCAGCATTTT
CDR3 length: 13; D gene: NA; V gene: TRBV6-1; J gene: TRBJ2-1; clone size: few; CDR3 protein: CASSWGGADEQFF; CDR3 DNA: TGTGCCAGCAGTTGGGGGGGGGCAGATGAGCAGTTCTTC
CDR3 length: 15; D gene: NA; V gene: TRBV14; J gene: TRBJ2-5; clone size: NA; CDR3 protein: CASSQDYPPRGTMYF; CDR3 DNA: TGTGCCAGCAGCCAAGATTACCCCCCGAGGGGAACTATGTACTTC
CDR3 length: 14; D gene: TRBD1; V gene: TRBV7-2; J gene: TRBJ2-2; clone size: NA; CDR3 protein: CASSAIQGTGELFF; CDR3 DNA: TGTGCCAGCAGCGCCATACAGGGGACCGGGGAGCTGTTTTTT
CDR3 length: 13; D gene: NA; V gene: TRBV28; J gene: TRBJ2-7; clone size: NA; CDR3 protein: CASTQHPTYEQYF; CDR3 DNA: TGTGCCAGCACGCAACATCCCACCTACGAGCAGTACTTC
CDR3 length: 14; D gene: TRBD2; V gene: TRBV11-2; J gene: TRBJ2-7; clone size: NA; CDR3 protein: CASSLAGVGYEQYF; CDR3 DNA: TGTGCCAGCAGCCTAGCGGGAGTAGGATACGAGCAGTACTTC
CDR3 length: 17; D gene: TRBD2; V gene: TRBV10-1; J gene: TRBJ2-1; clone size: NA; CDR3 protein: CASSESVGGGRYNEQFF; CDR3 DNA: TGCGCCAGCAGTGAGTCGGTGGGCGGGGGACGGTACAATGAGCAGTTCTTC
CDR3 length: 13; D gene: NA; V gene: TRBV7-9; J gene: TRBJ2-1; clone size: NA; CDR3 protein: CASLMSSYNEQFF; CDR3 DNA: TGTGCCAGCCTTATGAGCTCCTACAATGAGCAGTTCTTC
CDR3 length: 13; D gene: NA; V gene: TRBV5-1; J gene: TRBJ1-1; clone size: NA; CDR3 protein: CASSSQGDTEAFF; CDR3 DNA: TGCGCCAGCAGCTCGCAGGGTGACACTGAAGCTTTCTTT
CDR3 length: 14; D gene: NA; V gene: TRBV2; J gene: TRBJ2-7; clone size: once; CDR3 protein: CASSATTSSYEQYF; CDR3 DNA: TGTGCCAGCAGTGCCACCACTAGCTCCTACGAGCAGTACTTC
CDR3 length: 14; D gene: NA; V gene: TRBV7-2; J gene: TRBJ1-6; clone size: NA; CDR3 protein: CASSLTRYNSPLHF; CDR3 DNA: TGTGCCAGCAGCTTAACTCGGTATAATTCACCCCTCCACTTT
CDR3 length: 15; D gene: NA; V gene: TRBV7-2; J gene: TRBJ2-1; clone size: NA; CDR3 protein: CASSSRGAILNEQFF; CDR3 DNA: TGTGCCAGCAGCTCGCGCGGGGCCATACTCAATGAGCAGTTCTTC
CDR3 length: 17; D gene: NA; V gene: TRBV21-1; J gene: TRBJ2-7; clone size: once; CDR3 protein: CASSKDPLAAQTYEQYF; CDR3 DNA: TGTGCCAGCAGCAAAGATCCCCTAGCGGCACAAACCTACGAGCAGTACTTC
CDR3 length: 13; D gene: NA; V gene: TRBV7-6; J gene: TRBJ2-7; clone size: NA; CDR3 protein: CASSLDEGREQYF; CDR3 DNA: TGTGCCAGCAGCTTAGACGAGGGGCGTGAGCAGTACTTC
CDR3 length: 15; D gene: TRBD2; V gene: TRBV9; J gene: TRBJ2-3; clone size: NA; CDR3 protein: CASSDGLAGTDTQYF; CDR3 DNA: TGTGCCAGCAGCGATGGACTAGCGGGAACAGATACGCAGTATTTT